Listed here are 7 T cell receptor beta chains from one sample, sequenced in a study of T cell repertoires in cytomegalovirus infection. MiXCR was run by TCRdb on the reads, yielding one entry per CDR3 protein. In the table there are about 740,000 distinct CDR3 sequences, 35% of which are singletons. The sample consisted of PBMCs. The receptors were gathered from a human donor in good health (CMV status not recorded). Some clones in this sample may be carry-over from other donors' samples.

A few counts support this clonotype. The chain links TRBV6-5 to TRBJ1-2, with 9 bases lining up with TRBD1. The junction had 10 bases not matched to a gene; V was cut back by 6 bases and J by 5 bases. Germline V CDR1 and CDR2: MNHEY, SVGAGI. The CDR3 is 15 amino acids. CDR3 sequence reads: CASRLPGQGFYGYTF. The CDR3 nucleotides are TGTGCCAGCAGGCTACCGGGACAGGGATTTTATGGCTACACCTTC.

The J gene is TRBJ2-7, the V gene TRBV15, with TRBD2 matching over 8 bases. The V segment lost 1 base and the J segment 5 bases; nucleotides outside the gene matches: 7. In germline, CDR1 is LNHNV, CDR2 YYDKDF (reference sequence). This CDR3 is 15 amino acids long. Here the CDR3 reads CATSRGGLDSDEQYF. CDR3 nucleotides: TGTGCCACCAGCAGAGGGGGACTAGATTCCGACGAGCAGTACTTC.

As concerns this clonotype: An end of the junction does not agree with germline; a read error may underlie this. This chain joins TRBV6-2 or TRBV6-3 and TRBJ1-5; D uncertain. Germline V gene data show CDR1 as MNHEY and CDR2 as SVGEGT. CDR3 length: 13 residues. Written as DNA, the CDR3 is TGTTCCAGAAGTGATGTGTCTCGGCAGCCCAAGCATTTT. Translation gives CSRSDVSRQPKHF.

The genes are TRBV7-4 and TRBJ2-3, with TRBD2 identical over 8 bases. Germline loops: CDR1 SGHVT, CDR2 SQSDAQ. The CDR3 is made up of 14 amino acids. The J segment lost 1 base and the V segment lost 7 bases, leaving 4 bases of the junction unmatched. The CDR3 DNA sequence: TGTGCCAGCAACCAGCGGGGGCGCACAGATACGCAGTATTTT. It codes for CASNQRGRTDTQYF. Drawing the rest from reference TRBV7-4 and TRBJ2-3, the complete variable domain is GAGVSQSPRYKVAKRGRDVALRCDSISGHVTLYWYRQTLGQGSEVLTYSQSDAQRDKSGRPSGRFSAERPERSVSTLKIQRTEQGDSAVYLCASNQRGRTDTQYFGPGTRLTVL.

The chain joins TRBV5-1 to TRBJ2-1; TRBD2 matches 8 bases. CDR1 SGHRS and CDR2 YFSETQ come from the germline V gene. Trimming took 0 bases from V and 0 from J; bases not matched to a gene: 5. This CDR3 comprises 17 residues. The CDR3: CASSLVSGTSSYNEQFF. The DNA of the CDR3 is TGCGCCAGCAGCTTGGTTAGCGGGACCAGCTCCTACAATGAGCAGTTCTTC.

This clonotype appeared a few times. The chain combines TRBV27 with TRBJ1-3; D might be TRBD1 (5 bases). Trimming took off 8 bases at V and 4 bases at J, with 12 bases between the two ends. There are 13 residues in the CDR3. Germline-derived CDR1 and CDR2 are MNHEY and SMNVEV (reference sequence). The CDR3 DNA sequence: TGTGCCAGCCGGGGCTCTGGAGGAAACACCATATATTTT. Protein product: CASRGSGGNTIYF.

This chain connects TRBV28 to TRBJ1-3; 10 bases are a match to TRBD1. The J segment lost 6 bases and the V segment lost 6 bases, leaving 14 bases of the junction unmatched. The CDR3 extends over 17 amino acids. Germline V gene data show CDR1 as MDHEN and CDR2 as SYDVKM. In DNA, the CDR3 is TGTGCCAGCAGATCGGGGACAGGGGCCCTTCATGAAAACACCATATATTTT. Protein: CASRSGTGALHENTIYF.